This T cell receptor beta chain appears in the sequencing data of a study of blood T cell repertoires in COVID-19. Measured with immunoSEQ multiplex PCR; TCRdb has only the in-frame clones, and not every one. The repertoire holds 15,000 or so clones, with around 88% as singletons. CDR3 length: 16 residues. In germline, CDR1 is SGDLS, CDR2 YYNGEE. The V segment lost 3 bases and the J segment 1 base; nucleotides outside the gene matches: 2. This TCR was recovered from a human donor in a cohort sampled during active COVID-19. The chain carries TRBV9 and TRBJ2-2, with 11 bases lining up with TRBD2. Sequencing was done on a sample of peripheral blood. CDR3 residues: CASSATSGGNTGELFF. CDR3 DNA sequence: TGTGCCAGCAGCGCCACTAGCGGGGGGAACACCGGGGAGCTGTTTTTT. The whole variable domain, filled in from reference TRBV9 and TRBJ2-2, reads DSGVTQTPKHLITATGQRVTLRCSPRSGDLSVYWYQQSLDQGLQFLIQYYNGEERAKGNILERFSAQQFPDLHSELNLSSLELGDSALYFCASSATSGGNTGELFFGEGSRLTVL.